This TCR beta chain was sequenced during a study of shared clonotypes between healthy human individuals. Study information: Donor ages ranged 18 to 49 years: a couple of women, a few men. Per-donor plates numbered three CD4 naive, three CD4 memory, two CD8 naive and one CD8 memory.

CDR3 length: 15 amino acids. Germline V gene data show CDR1 as SGHAT and CDR2 as FQNNGV. V gave up 5 bases and J gave up 0 bases, with 11 bases separating them. Note on this clone: Its antigen is unknown.

Naive CD8 cells were CD45RO-negative, positively selected for CCR7, excluding terminally differentiated effector memory CD45RA+ cells. As handled by the study authors: Filtering of immunoSEQ junctional sequences could not match full-length read filtering. Using immunoSEQ multiplex PCR, the repertoire was profiled, and TCRdb retains in-frame clones only, with some absent. V, J and clone size derive from that table, while D and trimming were established from the DNA sequence. The data show fewer than 800,000 clones, with under 95% seen just once and 24% held by the top ten. Findings and limits, study-wide: A small donor pool kept down the genetic and exposure-history diversity that was represented.

The specimen was naive CD8+ T cells sorted from blood. The chain carries TRBV11-2 and TRBJ2-1; D is uncertain. This clonotype was sampled from a man aged 30 to 39 in good health. The CDR3 sequence is CASSIIKSSYNEQFF. In DNA form, the CDR3 reads TGTGCCAGCAGCATTATAAAGAGCTCCTACAATGAGCAGTTCTTC.